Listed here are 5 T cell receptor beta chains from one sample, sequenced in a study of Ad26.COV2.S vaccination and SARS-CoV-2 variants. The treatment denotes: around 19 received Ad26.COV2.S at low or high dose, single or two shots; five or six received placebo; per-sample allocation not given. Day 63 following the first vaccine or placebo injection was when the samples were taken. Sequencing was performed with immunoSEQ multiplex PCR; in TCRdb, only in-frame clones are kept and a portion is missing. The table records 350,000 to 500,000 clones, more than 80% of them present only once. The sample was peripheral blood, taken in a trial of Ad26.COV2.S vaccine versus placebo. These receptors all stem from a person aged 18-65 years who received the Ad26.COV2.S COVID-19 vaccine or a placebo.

The CDR3 sequence: CASSSQTEIYEQYF. As DNA, the CDR3 is TGTGCCAGCAGCTCTCAGACAGAAATCTACGAGCAGTACTTC. The chain joins TRBV7-9 to TRBJ2-7; possible D gene TRBD1, 5 bases. Germline CDR1 SEHNR, CDR2 FQNEAQ (reference sequence). There are 14 residues in the CDR3. Trimming pared 4 bases from V and 3 bases from J, leaving 13 bases between.

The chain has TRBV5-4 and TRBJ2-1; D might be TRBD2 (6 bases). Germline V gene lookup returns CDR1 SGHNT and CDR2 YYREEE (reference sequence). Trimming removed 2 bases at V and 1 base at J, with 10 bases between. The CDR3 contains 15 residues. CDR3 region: CASSFGGTSYNEQFF. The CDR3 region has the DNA TGTGCCAGCAGCTTTGGCGGGACTTCCTACAATGAGCAGTTCTTC.

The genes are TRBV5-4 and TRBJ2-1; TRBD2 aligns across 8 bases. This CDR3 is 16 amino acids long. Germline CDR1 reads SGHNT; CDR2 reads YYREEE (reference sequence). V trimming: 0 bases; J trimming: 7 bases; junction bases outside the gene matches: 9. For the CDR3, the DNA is TGTGCCAGCAGCTTGGACTTGGGGACTAGAGGGAATGAGCAGTTCTTC. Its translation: CASSLDLGTRGNEQFF.

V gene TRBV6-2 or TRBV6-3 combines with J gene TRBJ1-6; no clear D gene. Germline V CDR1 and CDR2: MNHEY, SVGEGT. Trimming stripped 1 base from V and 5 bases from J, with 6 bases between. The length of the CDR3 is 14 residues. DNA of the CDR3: TGTGCCAGCAGTTACTACGGGGATAATTCACCCCTCCACTTT. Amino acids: CASSYYGDNSPLHF.

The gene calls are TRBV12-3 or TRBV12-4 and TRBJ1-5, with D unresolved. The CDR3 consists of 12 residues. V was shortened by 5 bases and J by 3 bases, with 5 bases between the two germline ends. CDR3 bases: TGTGCCAGCAGTAGGCCCAATCAGCCCCAGCATTTT. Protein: CASSRPNQPQHF.